Shown below are 31 T cell receptor beta chains from a single sample sequenced in a study of blood T cell repertoires in COVID-19. This table comes from immunoSEQ multiplex PCR, and its TCRdb copy is limited to in-frame clones, with some not included. This sample has nearly 90,000 clones, with about nine tenths found just once. Material for sequencing was peripheral blood. All receptors come from a man in his 60s with acute or convalescent COVID-19.

The gene calls are TRBV6-1 and TRBJ1-4, with a tentative D call TRBD1 (5 bases). V was trimmed by 3 bases and J by 7 bases, leaving 12 bases between them. The germline gives CDR1 MNHNS, CDR2 SASEGT. The CDR3 extends over 14 amino acids. CDR3 protein: CASSDGGGREKLFF. The DNA of the CDR3 is TGTGCCAGCAGTGACGGGGGAGGGCGTGAAAAACTGTTTTTT.

The chain recombines TRBV5-1 with TRBJ2-7; a weak D match, TRBD1 (6 bases). Trimming pared 9 bases from V and 5 bases from J, leaving 18 bases between. Germline CDR1 reads SGHRS; CDR2 reads YFSETQ. The CDR3 has 13 amino acids. DNA for the CDR3: TGCGCCACCGCCCAGGGGCTTACCCACGAGCAGTACTTC. Translated, it gives CATAQGLTHEQYF. The full variable domain, its missing parts supplied by reference TRBV5-1 and TRBJ2-7, is KAGVTQTPRYLIKTRGQQVTLSCSPISGHRSVSWYQQTPGQGLQFLFEYFSETQRNKGNFPGRFSGRQFSNSRSEMNVSTLELGDSALYLCATAQGLTHEQYFGPGTRLTVT.

This rearrangement joins TRBV28 to TRBJ1-5; D is unresolved. Trimming removed 5 bases from V and 5 bases from J, with 16 bases in between. The CDR3 totals 15 residues. Germline-derived CDR1 and CDR2 are MDHEN and SYDVKM. The CDR3 region is CASSDNAVVHQPQHF. CDR3 nucleotide sequence: TGTGCCAGCAGTGACAACGCCGTCGTCCATCAGCCCCAGCATTTT.

CDR3 protein: CASSVGGPNTEAFF. Written as DNA, the CDR3 is TGTGCCAGCAGCGTCGGGGGTCCGAACACTGAAGCTTTCTTT. The chain recombines TRBV9 with TRBJ1-1, with D possibly TRBD1 on 5 matching bases. The CDR3 sequence is 14 residues long. V shed 2 bases and J shed 1 base, with 9 bases lying between them. The germline V gene encodes CDR1 SGDLS and CDR2 YYNGEE.

V and J are TRBV6-2 or TRBV6-3 and TRBJ2-5, with TRBD2 as a possible D gene (6 bases). Per the germline V gene, CDR1 is MNHEY and CDR2 is SVGEGT. Trimming took 5 bases from V and 0 from J, leaving 19 bases between them. The CDR3 totals 17 residues. The CDR3 DNA reads as TGTGCCAGCAGTGGACGCCGGGACTGGAAGTACCAAGAGACCCAGTACTTC. Translation: CASSGRRDWKYQETQYF.

The chain uses TRBV19 and TRBJ1-4; D gene ambiguous. V dropped 3 bases and J dropped 16 bases, with 15 bases sitting between them. The CDR3 has 12 amino acids. Germline-derived CDR1 and CDR2 are LNHDA and SQIVND (reference sequence). The CDR3 DNA sequence: TGTGCCAGTAGTATTGGCGGTCCCCACCGGTTTTTT. Residues: CASSIGGPHRFF. The variable domain in full, with the rest retrieved from reference TRBV19 and TRBJ1-4, is DGGITQSPKYLFRKEGQNVTLSCEQNLNHDAMYWYRQDPGQGLRLIYYSQIVNDFQKGDIAEGYSVSREKKESFPLTVTSAQKNPTAFYLCASSIGGPHRFFGSGTQLSVL.

The rearrangement joins TRBV11-2 to TRBJ2-2; D not certain. The CDR3 covers 15 residues. With 2 bases removed from V and 4 bases from J, the gap between germline ends came to 11 bases. The germline gives CDR1 SGHAT, CDR2 FQNNGV. DNA for the CDR3: TGTGCCAGCAGCTTACGGTCAGGTTCCACCGGGGAGCTGTTTTTT. Amino acids: CASSLRSGSTGELFF.

The V gene is TRBV19, the J gene TRBJ2-5, with D possibly matching TRBD1 (6 bases). V was pared by 2 bases and J by 0 bases, with 10 bases between. CDR3 length: 15 residues. Germline V gives CDR1 LNHDA, CDR2 SQIVND (reference sequence). In DNA, the CDR3 is TGTGCCAGTAGTATAAGAAGGGGGTACCAAGAGACCCAGTACTTC. Amino acids: CASSIRRGYQETQYF. Together with reference TRBV19 and TRBJ2-5, the CDR3 gives the full variable domain: DGGITQSPKYLFRKEGQNVTLSCEQNLNHDAMYWYRQDPGQGLRLIYYSQIVNDFQKGDIAEGYSVSREKKESFPLTVTSAQKNPTAFYLCASSIRRGYQETQYFGPGTRLLVL.

J is TRBJ2-3 and V is TRBV27, with D possibly matching TRBD2 (5 bases). The V gene's germline CDR1 is MNHEY and CDR2 SMNVEV (reference sequence). This CDR3 region has 14 residues. V lost 4 bases, J lost 2 bases, and 10 bases lay in between. Here the CDR3 reads CASSSPGTTDTQYF. The DNA for the CDR3 is TGTGCCAGCAGTTCTCCGGGAACCACAGATACGCAGTATTTT.

The V and J genes are TRBV2 and TRBJ2-1; 12 bases are shared with TRBD2. The CDR3 length is 14 residues. J lost 8 bases, V lost 7 bases, and 6 bases had no gene match. From germline, CDR1 is SNHLY and CDR2 FYNNEI. The CDR3 spells CASNMASGRDEQFF. CDR3 bases: TGTGCCAGCAATATGGCTAGCGGGAGGGATGAGCAGTTCTTC.

The chain employs TRBV6-1 and TRBJ1-6; TRBD1 is a possible D gene (6 bases). CDR3 length: 16 amino acids. From germline, CDR1 is MNHNS and CDR2 SASEGT. Trimming shortened V by 2 bases and J by 5 bases, and 13 bases separated the two germline ends. DNA for the CDR3: TGTGCCAGCAGTGAATTATGGACAGCTAATAATTCACCCCTCCACTTT. It is translated as CASSELWTANNSPLHF.

This chain joins TRBV4-1 and TRBJ1-2, with TRBD1 matching 7 bases. CDR1 and CDR2 from the germline V gene are MGHRA and YSYEKL. The CDR3 covers 14 residues. J lost 5 bases, V lost 1 base, and 4 bases had no gene match. In DNA, the CDR3 is TGCGCCAGCAGCCAAGCCCCGACAGGGTATGGCTACACCTTC. Translation gives CASSQAPTGYGYTF.

CDR3: CASSSLATSSYEQYF. The CDR3 coding sequence is TGTGCCAGCAGCTCGTTAGCGACAAGCTCCTACGAGCAGTACTTC. The chain has TRBV7-8 and TRBJ2-7; D is perhaps TRBD2 (5 bases). The CDR3 contains 15 residues. The germline gives CDR1 SGHVS, CDR2 FQNEAQ. Trimming shortened V by 4 bases and J by 0 bases, and 13 bases separated the two germline ends.

The sample holds one count of this clone. The chain is built from TRBV5-1 and TRBJ2-2; D is possibly TRBD2 (5 bases). Deletions cut 5 bases from V and 6 bases from J, with 20 bases between. Germline CDR1 is SGHRS and CDR2 is YFSETQ. The CDR3 runs 16 residues. This CDR3 reads CASSLTPRTGSGELFF. In DNA, the CDR3 is TGCGCCAGCAGTCTTACGCCCAGAACGGGGTCCGGGGAGCTGTTTTTT. Full variable domain (remainder filled in from reference TRBV5-1 and TRBJ2-2): KAGVTQTPRYLIKTRGQQVTLSCSPISGHRSVSWYQQTPGQGLQFLFEYFSETQRNKGNFPGRFSGRQFSNSRSEMNVSTLELGDSALYLCASSLTPRTGSGELFFGEGSRLTVL.

Here the CDR3 reads CASSYGQGGGAFF. The CDR3, as DNA: TGCGCCAGCAGCTACGGACAGGGTGGGGGAGCTTTCTTT. This chain uses TRBV5-1 with TRBJ1-1; 8 positions agree with TRBD1. V was clipped by 3 bases and J by 10 bases; unmatched bases: 8. The CDR3 is 13 residues long. Looked up from germline, CDR1 is SGHRS and CDR2 is YFSETQ. The entire variable domain, with the rest obtained from reference TRBV5-1 and TRBJ1-1, is as follows: KAGVTQTPRYLIKTRGQQVTLSCSPISGHRSVSWYQQTPGQGLQFLFEYFSETQRNKGNFPGRFSGRQFSNSRSEMNVSTLELGDSALYLCASSYGQGGGAFFGQGTRLTVV.

This rearrangement joins TRBV7-9 to TRBJ2-1, with 8 positions matching TRBD2. J lost 6 bases, V lost 3 bases, and 7 bases had no gene match. The CDR3 consists of 15 residues. Germline loops: CDR1 SEHNR, CDR2 FQNEAQ (reference sequence). The CDR3 DNA reads TGTGCCAGCAGCTTTACGGGAGGGCCGCGCAATGAGCAGTTCTTC. It translates to CASSFTGGPRNEQFF.

The chain has TRBV6-5 and TRBJ2-7; 8 nucleotides match TRBD1. The CDR3 covers 14 residues. Germline CDR1 is MNHEY and CDR2 is SVGAGI. V trimming: 5 bases; J trimming: 2 bases; junction bases outside the gene matches: 5. CDR3 DNA sequence: TGTGCCAGCAGTATGGGACAGGACACCTACGAGCAGTACTTC. Translated, it gives CASSMGQDTYEQYF.

The chain couples TRBV6-1 to TRBJ1-3; TRBD1 aligns across 8 bases. The CDR3 consists of 17 residues. Trimming removed 2 bases from V and 0 bases from J; junction bases left unmatched: 6. The germline V gene encodes CDR1 MNHNS and CDR2 SASEGT. CDR3 DNA: TGTGCCAGCAGTGAACCCGACAGGGGATCCTCTGGAAACACCATATATTTT. Amino acids: CASSEPDRGSSGNTIYF.

The V and J genes are TRBV5-1 and TRBJ2-5, with D unresolved. The CDR3 is 13 residues long. In germline, CDR1 is SGHRS, CDR2 YFSETQ. Trimming took 1 base from V and 2 from J, leaving 6 bases between them. CDR3 nucleotides: TGCGCCAGCAGCTTGTCCGGGCAAGAGACCCAGTACTTC. As protein: CASSLSGQETQYF.

The rearrangement joins TRBV6-5 to TRBJ1-2, with D possibly being TRBD1 (5 bases). Germline CDR1 reads MNHEY; CDR2 reads SVGAGI. Trimming stripped 5 bases from V and 4 bases from J, with 11 bases between. The CDR3 has 13 amino acids. The CDR3 DNA follows: TGTGCCAGCAGTCCGACAGATCCCTATGGCTACACCTTC. Residues: CASSPTDPYGYTF.

This sequence joins TRBV14 and TRBJ1-4; 8 positions agree with TRBD1. The V and J ends lost 4 bases and 5 bases, in that order; junction bases with no gene match: 3. The germline V gene has CDR1 SGHDN and CDR2 FVKESK. The CDR3 length is 14 residues. The CDR3 spells CASSLTGENEKLFF. In DNA, the CDR3 is TGTGCCAGCAGCCTGACAGGGGAAAATGAAAAACTGTTTTTT.

This chain joins TRBV4-1 and TRBJ1-1; D uncertain. Trimming cost V 3 bases and J 3 bases, with 5 bases left between them. CDR3 length: 12 residues. CDR1 and CDR2 (germline): MGHRA, YSYEKL. The CDR3 DNA reads TGCGCCAGCAGCCAGGTAGACACTGAAGCTTTCTTT. Its protein product is CASSQVDTEAFF.

This rearrangement joins TRBV7-7 to TRBJ2-5; 9 nucleotides align to TRBD2. Trimming at V came to 6 bases and at J to 3 bases, leaving 2 bases not matched to a gene. Germline CDR1 reads SSHAT; CDR2 reads FNYEAQ (reference sequence). The CDR3 has 13 residues. CDR3 in amino acids: CASRAGGEETQYF. The CDR3 nucleotides are TGTGCCAGCAGGGCGGGGGGGGAAGAGACCCAGTACTTC.

V usage is TRBV5-6 and J usage is TRBJ2-1; TRBD2 matches at 11 bases. Trimming cost V 4 bases and J 4 bases; bases outside gene matches: 4. CDR3 length: 15 residues. Germline CDR1 is SGHDT and CDR2 is YYEEEE. Written as DNA, the CDR3 is TGTGCCAGCAGCCAAATAGCGGGAGGGTACAATGAGCAGTTCTTC. Translated: CASSQIAGGYNEQFF.

V is TRBV6-5 and J is TRBJ2-3, with D unresolved. V shed 6 bases and J shed 6 bases, with 7 bases lying between them. The CDR3 has 11 amino acids. Germline CDR1 is MNHEY and CDR2 is SVGAGI. CDR3: CASSPRDTQYF. The CDR3 DNA sequence: TGTGCCAGCAGCCCCAGGGATACGCAGTATTTT.

This clone was recorded only once. The chain is built from TRBV5-1 and TRBJ2-7; a possible D gene is TRBD2 (6 bases). Trimming pared 3 bases from V and 4 bases from J, leaving 26 bases between. Per germline, CDR1 SGHRS and CDR2 YFSETQ. The CDR3 has 18 residues. The CDR3 coding sequence is TGCGCCAGCAGCTCAACCCGAGGGACTGATGGTGGGGATTACGAGCAGTACTTC. This codes for CASSSTRGTDGGDYEQYF.

The CDR3 DNA is TGTGCCAGCAGCGGGACAGGGGGTCTTCGGACTGAAGCTTTCTTT. The encoded protein is CASSGTGGLRTEAFF. The J gene is TRBJ1-1, the V gene TRBV14; TRBD1 aligns across 11 bases. The V gene end was trimmed by 5 bases and the J gene end by 5 bases; junction bases not matched to a gene: 7. Germline assignment: CDR1 SGHDN and CDR2 FVKESK. This CDR3 has 15 amino acids.

Remarks on this clone: In the same sample, other DNA sequences code for this CDR3. J is TRBJ1-1 and V is TRBV5-1; 7 bases match TRBD1. CDR3 length: 15 amino acids. V was pared by 0 bases and J by 2 bases, with 4 bases of the junction left unmatched. The germline CDR1 and CDR2 sequences are SGHRS and YFSETQ. DNA of the CDR3: TGCGCCAGCAGCTTGGACGGGACAGCAAACACTGAAGCTTTCTTT. It specifies CASSLDGTANTEAFF.

This clone was recorded only once. The chain couples TRBV27 to TRBJ2-3; 7 nucleotides match TRBD2. Per the germline V gene, CDR1 is MNHEY and CDR2 is SMNVEV (reference sequence). The V gene end was trimmed by 3 bases and the J gene end by 0 bases; junction bases not matched to a gene: 3. This CDR3 contains 15 residues. The CDR3 reads CASSLGGFSTDTQYF. The DNA of the CDR3 is TGTGCCAGCAGTTTGGGGGGGTTTAGCACAGATACGCAGTATTTT.

This chain joins TRBV9 and TRBJ2-5; possibly TRBD2 for D (6 bases). The CDR3 runs to 14 residues. Between the trimmed V and J ends, which lost 3 bases and 9 bases, there was a span of 18 bases. Germline values: CDR1 SGDLS, CDR2 YYNGEE. CDR3 residues: CASSAPWGGEAQYF. CDR3 bases: TGTGCCAGCAGCGCCCCTTGGGGCGGGGAGGCCCAGTACTTC.

The CDR3 sequence: CASSQTPGGLGQPQHF. CDR3 nucleotide sequence: TGCGCCAGCAGCCAAACTCCGGGGGGGCTGGGTCAGCCCCAGCATTTT. This chain links TRBV4-1 with TRBJ1-5; D is perhaps TRBD1 (6 bases). This CDR3 contains 16 residues. In germline, CDR1 is MGHRA, CDR2 YSYEKL. Trimming removed 2 bases from V and 6 bases from J, with 17 bases in between.